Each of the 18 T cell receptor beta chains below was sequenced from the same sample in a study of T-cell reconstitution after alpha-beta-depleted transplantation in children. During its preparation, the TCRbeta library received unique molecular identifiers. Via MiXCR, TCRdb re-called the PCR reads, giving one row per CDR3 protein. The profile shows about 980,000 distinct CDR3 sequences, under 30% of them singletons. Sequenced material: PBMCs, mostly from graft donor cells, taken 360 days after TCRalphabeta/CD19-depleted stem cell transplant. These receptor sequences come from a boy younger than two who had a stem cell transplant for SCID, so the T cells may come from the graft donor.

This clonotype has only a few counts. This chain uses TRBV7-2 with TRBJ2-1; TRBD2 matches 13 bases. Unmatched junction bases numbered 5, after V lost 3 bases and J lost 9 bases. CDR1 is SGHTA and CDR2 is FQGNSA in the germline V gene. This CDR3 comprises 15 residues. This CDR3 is CASSFILAGGSEQFF. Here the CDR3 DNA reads TGTGCCAGCAGCTTTATACTAGCGGGGGGGAGTGAGCAGTTCTTC.

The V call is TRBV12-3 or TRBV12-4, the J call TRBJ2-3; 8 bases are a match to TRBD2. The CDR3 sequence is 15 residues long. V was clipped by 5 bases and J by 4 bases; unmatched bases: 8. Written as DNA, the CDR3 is TGTGCCAGCAGTCCCGGGGTAGCGGGGCCAGATACGCAGTATTTT. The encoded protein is CASSPGVAGPDTQYF.

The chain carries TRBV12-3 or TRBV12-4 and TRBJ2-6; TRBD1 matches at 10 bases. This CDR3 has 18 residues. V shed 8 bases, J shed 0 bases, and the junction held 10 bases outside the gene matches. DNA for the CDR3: TGTGCCAGCGGCAGAGGGACAGGGGCCCCCTCTGGGGCCAACGTCCTGACTTTC. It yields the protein CASGRGTGAPSGANVLTF.

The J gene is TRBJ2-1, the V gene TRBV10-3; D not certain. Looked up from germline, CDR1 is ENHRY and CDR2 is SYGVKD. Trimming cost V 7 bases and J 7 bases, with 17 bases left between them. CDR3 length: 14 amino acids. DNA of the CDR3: TGTGCCATCAAAGCCGATGCCGGAAAGAATGAGCAGTTCTTC. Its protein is CAIKADAGKNEQFF.

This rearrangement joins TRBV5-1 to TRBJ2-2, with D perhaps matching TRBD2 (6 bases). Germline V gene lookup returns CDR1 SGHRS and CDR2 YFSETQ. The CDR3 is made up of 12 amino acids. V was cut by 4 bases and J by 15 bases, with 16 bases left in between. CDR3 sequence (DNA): TGCGCCAGCAGCCCCTCTCGGGGGTGGATGTTTTTT. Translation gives CASSPSRGWMFF. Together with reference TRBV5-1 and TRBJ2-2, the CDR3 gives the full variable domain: KAGVTQTPRYLIKTRGQQVTLSCSPISGHRSVSWYQQTPGQGLQFLFEYFSETQRNKGNFPGRFSGRQFSNSRSEMNVSTLELGDSALYLCASSPSRGWMFFGEGSRLTVL.

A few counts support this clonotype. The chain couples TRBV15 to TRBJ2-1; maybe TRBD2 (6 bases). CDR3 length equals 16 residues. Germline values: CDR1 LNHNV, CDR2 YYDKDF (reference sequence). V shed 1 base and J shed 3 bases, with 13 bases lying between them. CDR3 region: CATSRGTSNFYNEQFF. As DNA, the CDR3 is TGTGCCACCAGCAGAGGAACTAGCAATTTCTACAATGAGCAGTTCTTC.

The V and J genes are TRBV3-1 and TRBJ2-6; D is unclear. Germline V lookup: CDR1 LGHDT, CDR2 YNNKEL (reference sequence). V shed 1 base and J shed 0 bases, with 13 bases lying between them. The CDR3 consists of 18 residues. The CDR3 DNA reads TGTGCCAGCAGCCAAGGTCCCAGCCCCCACTCTGGGGCCAACGTCCTGACTTTC. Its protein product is CASSQGPSPHSGANVLTF.

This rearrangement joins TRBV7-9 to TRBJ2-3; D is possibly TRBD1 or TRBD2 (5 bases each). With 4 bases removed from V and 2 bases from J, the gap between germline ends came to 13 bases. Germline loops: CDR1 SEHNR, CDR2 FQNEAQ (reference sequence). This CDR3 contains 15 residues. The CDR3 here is CASSYMGRNTDTQYF. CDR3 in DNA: TGTGCCAGCAGCTATATGGGACGGAACACAGATACGCAGTATTTT. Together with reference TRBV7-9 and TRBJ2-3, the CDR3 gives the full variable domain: DTGVSQNPRHKITKRGQNVTFRCDPISEHNRLYWYRQTLGQGPEFLTYFQNEAQLEKSRLLSDRFSAERPKGSFSTLEIQRTEQGDSAMYLCASSYMGRNTDTQYFGPGTRLTVL.

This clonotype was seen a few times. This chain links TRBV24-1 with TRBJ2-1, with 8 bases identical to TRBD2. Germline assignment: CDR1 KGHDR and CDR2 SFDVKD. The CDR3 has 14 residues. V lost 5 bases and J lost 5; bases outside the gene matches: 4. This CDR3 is CATSAAGGHNEQFF. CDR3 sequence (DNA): TGTGCCACCAGTGCGGCGGGGGGTCACAATGAGCAGTTCTTC.

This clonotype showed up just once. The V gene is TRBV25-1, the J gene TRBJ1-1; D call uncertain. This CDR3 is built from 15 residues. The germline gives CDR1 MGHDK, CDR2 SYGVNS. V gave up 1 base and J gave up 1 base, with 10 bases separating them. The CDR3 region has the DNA TGTGCCAGCAGTGAATCCCGTAGCGGGAACACTGAAGCTTTCTTT. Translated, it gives CASSESRSGNTEAFF. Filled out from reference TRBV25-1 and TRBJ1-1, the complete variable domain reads EADIYQTPRYLVIGTGKKITLECSQTMGHDKMYWYQQDPGMELHLIHYSYGVNSTEKGDLSSESTVSRIRTEHFPLTLESARPSHTSQYLCASSESRSGNTEAFFGQGTRLTVV.

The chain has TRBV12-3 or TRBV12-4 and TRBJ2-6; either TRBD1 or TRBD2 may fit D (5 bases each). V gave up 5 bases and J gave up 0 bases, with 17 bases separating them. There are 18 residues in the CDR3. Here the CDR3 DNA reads TGTGCCAGCAGTCCGATGGGACGTCTTAGCTCTGGGGCCAACGTCCTGACTTTC. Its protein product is CASSPMGRLSSGANVLTF.

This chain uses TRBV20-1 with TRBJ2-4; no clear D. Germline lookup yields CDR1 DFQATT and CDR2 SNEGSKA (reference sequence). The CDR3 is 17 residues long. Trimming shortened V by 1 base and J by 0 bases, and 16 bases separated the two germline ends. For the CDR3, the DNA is TGCAGTGCTAGAGCTTCTGGGGTTATGTTAGCCAAAAACATTCAGTACTTC. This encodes CSARASGVMLAKNIQYF.

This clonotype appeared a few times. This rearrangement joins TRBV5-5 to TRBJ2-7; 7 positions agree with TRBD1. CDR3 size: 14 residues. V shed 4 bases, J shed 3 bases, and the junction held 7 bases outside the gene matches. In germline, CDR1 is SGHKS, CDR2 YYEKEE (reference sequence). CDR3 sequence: CASSPDRAYYEQYF. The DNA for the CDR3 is TGTGCCAGCAGCCCCGACAGGGCTTACTACGAGCAGTACTTC.

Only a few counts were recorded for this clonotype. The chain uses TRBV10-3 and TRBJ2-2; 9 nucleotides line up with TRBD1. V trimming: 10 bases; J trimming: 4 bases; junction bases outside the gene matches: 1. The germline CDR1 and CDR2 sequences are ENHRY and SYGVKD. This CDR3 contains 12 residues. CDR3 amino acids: CATGQGTGELFF. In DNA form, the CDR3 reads TGTGCCACGGGACAGGGCACCGGGGAGCTGTTTTTT.

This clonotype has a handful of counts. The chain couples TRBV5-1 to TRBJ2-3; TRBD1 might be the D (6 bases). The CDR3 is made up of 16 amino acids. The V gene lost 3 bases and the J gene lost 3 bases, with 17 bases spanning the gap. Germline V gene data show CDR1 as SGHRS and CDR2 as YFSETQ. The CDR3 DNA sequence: TGCGCCAGCAGCTACACGACAACAGGGTGGACAGATACGCAGTATTTT. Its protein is CASSYTTTGWTDTQYF.

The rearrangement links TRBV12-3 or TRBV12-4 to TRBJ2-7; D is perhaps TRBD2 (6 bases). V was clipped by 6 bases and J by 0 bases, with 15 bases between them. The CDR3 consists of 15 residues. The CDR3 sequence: CASRPRDSISYEQYF. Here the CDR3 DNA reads TGTGCCAGCAGACCTCGGGACTCCATCTCCTACGAGCAGTACTTC.

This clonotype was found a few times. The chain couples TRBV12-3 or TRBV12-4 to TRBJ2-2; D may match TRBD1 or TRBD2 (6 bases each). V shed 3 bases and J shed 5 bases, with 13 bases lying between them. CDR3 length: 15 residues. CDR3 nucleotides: TGTGCCAGCAGTTTCGGGGGCGCAGGGACCGGGGAGCTGTTTTTT. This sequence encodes CASSFGGAGTGELFF.

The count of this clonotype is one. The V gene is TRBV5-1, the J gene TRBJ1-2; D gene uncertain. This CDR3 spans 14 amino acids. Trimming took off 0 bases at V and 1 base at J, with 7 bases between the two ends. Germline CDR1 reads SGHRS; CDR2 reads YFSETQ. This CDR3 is CASSLARLNYGYTF. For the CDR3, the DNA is TGCGCCAGCAGCTTGGCCCGGCTTAACTATGGCTACACCTTC.